The 10 T cell receptor beta chains in this list originate from one sample, sequenced in a study of T cells in lung cancer brain metastases. Data came from immunoSEQ multiplex PCR; TCRdb stores just in-frame clones and leaves some out. The table lists about 2,900 clones, 85% to 90% of them singletons. The sample consisted of tumor tissue from the primary lung tumor. These receptors came from a woman in her fifties or sixties with non-small cell lung cancer.

The chain carries TRBV15 and TRBJ1-2; D remains ambiguous. The CDR3 contains 18 residues. Trimming pared 1 base from V and 2 bases from J, leaving 20 bases between. The germline V gene has CDR1 LNHNV and CDR2 YYDKDF (reference sequence). The CDR3 reads CATSRVAADQSWNYGYTF. For the CDR3, the DNA is TGTGCCACCAGCAGAGTGGCAGCTGATCAGTCTTGGAACTATGGCTACACCTTC.

The chain combines TRBV6-5 with TRBJ1-1; D might be TRBD1 (6 bases). The CDR3 totals 13 residues. The V end was cut by 6 bases, the J end by 3 bases, with 11 bases between. Germline assignment: CDR1 MNHEY and CDR2 SVGAGI. CDR3 in amino acids: CASRDYRDTEAFF. In DNA, the CDR3 is TGTGCCAGCAGGGACTACAGGGACACTGAAGCTTTCTTT.

The chain uses TRBV19 and TRBJ2-3, with 9 nucleotides matching TRBD1. The CDR3 runs 19 residues. The germline V gene encodes CDR1 LNHDA and CDR2 SQIVND (reference sequence). The ends lost 1 base at V and 6 bases at J; junction bases unmatched: 17. CDR3 residues: CASSIVGQGMTGVLDTQYF. CDR3 nucleotides: TGTGCCAGTAGTATAGTGGGACAGGGTATGACGGGAGTCTTGGATACGCAGTATTTT.

The chain carries TRBV6-6 and TRBJ2-3; 9 nucleotides agree with TRBD1. Unmatched junction bases numbered 3, after V lost 0 bases and J lost 2 bases. Germline assignment: CDR1 MNHNY and CDR2 SVGAGI (reference sequence). The CDR3 is made up of 16 amino acids. The CDR3: CASSYSGTGNTDTQYF. In nucleotides, the CDR3 is TGTGCCAGCAGTTACTCCGGGACAGGGAACACAGATACGCAGTATTTT.

In its sample, this clone was seen a few times. V gene TRBV5-1 combines with J gene TRBJ1-1; tentatively, D is TRBD1 (5 bases). CDR3 length: 16 amino acids. Trimming cost V 1 base and J 2 bases, with 15 bases left between them. CDR1 is SGHRS and CDR2 is YFSETQ in the germline V gene. CDR3 protein: CASSLWASRENTEAFF. DNA of the CDR3: TGCGCCAGCAGCTTGTGGGCCTCCAGGGAAAACACTGAAGCTTTCTTT.

The V gene is TRBV7-9, the J gene TRBJ1-1; the D gene is possibly TRBD1 (5 bases). The CDR3 extends over 15 amino acids. With 5 bases removed from V and 7 bases from J, the gap between germline ends came to 20 bases. CDR1 is SEHNR and CDR2 is FQNEAQ in the germline V gene (reference sequence). The CDR3, as DNA: TGTGCCAGCAGCCACGACCTGACAGCACGGAGTGAAGCTTTCTTT. Translated, it gives CASSHDLTARSEAFF.

This clone is large. V gene TRBV5-1 combines with J gene TRBJ2-3; D gene ambiguous. Trimming took off 6 bases at V and 2 bases at J, with 19 bases between the two ends. The germline CDR1 and CDR2 sequences are SGHRS and YFSETQ. This CDR3 region has 16 residues. The CDR3 coding sequence is TGCGCCAGCAAGGGCGAGTCACCCGGCCCCACAGATACGCAGTATTTT. Its protein product is CASKGESPGPTDTQYF.

The V gene is TRBV5-8, the J gene TRBJ2-5, with a weak D call TRBD2 (6 bases). The germline V gene encodes CDR1 SGHTS and CDR2 YDEGEE. The CDR3 length is 16 residues. With 4 bases removed from V and 7 bases from J, the gap between germline ends came to 23 bases. In DNA, the CDR3 is TGTGCCAGCAGCGCCCCTCGGCTTGCGGCCGGGGGGACCCAGTACTTC. Protein sequence: CASSAPRLAAGGTQYF.

This chain uses TRBV5-1 with TRBJ2-3, with TRBD2 matching 9 bases. The CDR3 is 17 residues long. Germline CDR1 reads SGHRS; CDR2 reads YFSETQ. The junction had 5 bases not matched to a gene; V was cut back by 0 bases and J by 0 bases. CDR3 residues: CASSLALAGYSTDTQYF. The CDR3 nucleotides are TGCGCCAGCAGCTTGGCTCTAGCGGGGTACAGCACAGATACGCAGTATTTT.

This clone appeared once. The rearrangement links TRBV7-2 to TRBJ2-5, with a weak D call TRBD1 (5 bases). This CDR3 is 14 amino acids long. Trimming took off 4 bases at V and 4 bases at J, with 13 bases between the two ends. Germline values: CDR1 SGHTA, CDR2 FQGNSA. The CDR3 is CASSWAGQGETQYF. The CDR3 DNA sequence: TGTGCCAGCAGCTGGGCAGGGCAGGGAGAGACCCAGTACTTC.